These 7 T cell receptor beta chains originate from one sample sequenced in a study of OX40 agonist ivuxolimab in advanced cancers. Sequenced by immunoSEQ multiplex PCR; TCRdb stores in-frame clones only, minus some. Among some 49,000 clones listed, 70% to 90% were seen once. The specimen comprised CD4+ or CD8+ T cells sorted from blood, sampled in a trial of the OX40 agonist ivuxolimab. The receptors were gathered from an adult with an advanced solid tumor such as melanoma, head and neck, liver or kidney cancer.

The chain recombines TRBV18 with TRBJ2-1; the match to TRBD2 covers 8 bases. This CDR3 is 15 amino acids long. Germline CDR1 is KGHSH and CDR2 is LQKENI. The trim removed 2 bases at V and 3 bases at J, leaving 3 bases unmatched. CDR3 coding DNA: TGTGCCAGCTCACCAATGAGCGGGAGCTACAATGAGCAGTTCTTC. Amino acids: CASSPMSGSYNEQFF.

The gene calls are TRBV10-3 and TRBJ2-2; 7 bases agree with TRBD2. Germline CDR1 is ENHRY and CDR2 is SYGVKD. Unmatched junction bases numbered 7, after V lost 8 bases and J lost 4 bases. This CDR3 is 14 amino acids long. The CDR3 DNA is TGTGCCATCCGAGGACTAGACGGCACCGGGGAGCTGTTTTTT. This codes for CAIRGLDGTGELFF.

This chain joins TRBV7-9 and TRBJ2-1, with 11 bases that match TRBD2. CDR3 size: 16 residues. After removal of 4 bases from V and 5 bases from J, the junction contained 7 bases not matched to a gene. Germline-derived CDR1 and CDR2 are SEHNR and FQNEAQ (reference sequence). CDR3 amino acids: CASSSLTSGGHNEQFF. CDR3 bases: TGTGCCAGCAGCTCCCTCACTAGCGGGGGACACAATGAGCAGTTCTTC. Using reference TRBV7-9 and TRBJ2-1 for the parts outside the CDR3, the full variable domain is DTGVSQNPRHKITKRGQNVTFRCDPISEHNRLYWYRQTLGQGPEFLTYFQNEAQLEKSRLLSDRFSAERPKGSFSTLEIQRTEQGDSAMYLCASSSLTSGGHNEQFFGPGTRLTVL.

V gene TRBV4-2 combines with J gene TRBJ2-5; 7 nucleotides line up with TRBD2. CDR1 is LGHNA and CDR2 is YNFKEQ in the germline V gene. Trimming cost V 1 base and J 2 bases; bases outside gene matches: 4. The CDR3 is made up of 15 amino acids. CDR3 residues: CASSQGAGEQETQYF. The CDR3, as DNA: TGTGCCAGCAGCCAAGGGGCGGGGGAACAAGAGACCCAGTACTTC.

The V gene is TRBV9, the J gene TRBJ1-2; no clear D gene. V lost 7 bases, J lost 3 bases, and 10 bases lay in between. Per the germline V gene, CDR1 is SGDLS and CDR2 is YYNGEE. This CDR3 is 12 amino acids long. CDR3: CASGSRDYGYTF. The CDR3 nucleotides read TGTGCCAGCGGCTCAAGGGACTATGGCTACACCTTC.

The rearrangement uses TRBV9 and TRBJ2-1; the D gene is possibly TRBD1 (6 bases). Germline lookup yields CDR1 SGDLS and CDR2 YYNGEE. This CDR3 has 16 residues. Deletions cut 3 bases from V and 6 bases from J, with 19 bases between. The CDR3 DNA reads TGTGCCAGCAGCGCGTGGCCAGGGGTCGCGGGCAATGAGCAGTTCTTC. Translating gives CASSAWPGVAGNEQFF. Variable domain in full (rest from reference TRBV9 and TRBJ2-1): DSGVTQTPKHLITATGQRVTLRCSPRSGDLSVYWYQQSLDQGLQFLIQYYNGEERAKGNILERFSAQQFPDLHSELNLSSLELGDSALYFCASSAWPGVAGNEQFFGPGTRLTVL.

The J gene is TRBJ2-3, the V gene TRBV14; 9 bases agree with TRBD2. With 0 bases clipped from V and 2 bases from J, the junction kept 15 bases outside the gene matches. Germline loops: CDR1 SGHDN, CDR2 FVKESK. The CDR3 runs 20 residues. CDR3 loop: CASSQDRRRRGGHITDTQYF. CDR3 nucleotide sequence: TGTGCCAGCAGCCAAGATCGTAGAAGGCGGGGGGGCCATATCACAGATACGCAGTATTTT.